One sample yielded the 10 T cell receptor beta chains listed below, sequenced in a study of T cells in localized non-small cell lung cancer (dated by TCRdb to about 2020). The receptor library was made with the immunoSEQ multiplex PCR assay. TCRdb's version of the immuneACCESS table is confined to in-frame rearrangements and falls short of the full clone set. An unresolved V gene accounts for under half of the shortfall where checked; the remainder is of unknown origin. This sample is represented by approximately 88,000 clones; under 95% of them were singletons. 4.1% of the sample comes from the top ten. The sample was PBMCs, taken before any cancer treatment. The receptors were sampled from a woman aged 35 to 70 with stage II squamous cell lung carcinoma.

The chain carries TRBV2 and TRBJ2-1; 11 positions agree with TRBD2. The ends lost 8 bases at V and 10 bases at J; junction bases unmatched: 10. The CDR3 consists of 14 residues. Germline CDR1 and CDR2: SNHLY and FYNNEI. The CDR3 DNA sequence: TGTGCCAGCCAGACTAGCGGGGAGCGCGGGGAGCAGTTCTTC. Encoded protein: CASQTSGERGEQFF.

The chain uses TRBV30 and TRBJ2-2; 15 bases are a match to TRBD2. V dropped 5 bases and J dropped 5; count of bases not matched to a gene: 0. The CDR3 is 14 amino acids. Germline lookup yields CDR1 GTSNPN and CDR2 SVGIG (reference sequence). CDR3 sequence (DNA): TGTGCCTGGGGACTAGCGGGAGGGACCGGGGAGCTGTTTTTT. Protein sequence: CAWGLAGGTGELFF. The full variable domain, rest sourced from reference TRBV30 and TRBJ2-2, is SQTIHQWPATLVQPVGSPLSLECTVEGTSNPNLYWYRQAAGRGLQLLFYSVGIGQISSEVPQNLSASRPQDRQFILSSKKLLLSDSGFYLCAWGLAGGTGELFFGEGSRLTVL.

A word on this clone: Compared with germline, one end of the junction differs, possibly owing to a read error. The chain joins TRBV2 to TRBJ1-5, with D perhaps matching TRBD1 (6 bases). The length of the CDR3 is 14 residues. Germline lookup yields CDR1 SNHLY and CDR2 FYNNEI. The CDR3 reads CASREDRRGQPQHF. The CDR3 DNA is TGTGCCAGCAGAGAAGACAGGCGGGGTCAGCCCCAGCATTTT.

This sequence joins TRBV27 and TRBJ1-6, with TRBD1 identical over 7 bases. The CDR3 sequence is 13 residues long. Germline V gives CDR1 MNHEY, CDR2 SMNVEV (reference sequence). Trimming removed 5 bases from V and 12 bases from J; junction bases left unmatched: 7. The CDR3 reads CASSASQGLPLHF. Here the CDR3 DNA reads TGTGCCAGCAGTGCCTCACAGGGGTTACCCCTCCACTTT.

The chain employs TRBV15 and TRBJ2-7; maybe TRBD2 (5 bases). The CDR3 is 15 amino acids. Between the trimmed V and J ends, which lost 1 base and 2 bases, there was a span of 12 bases. CDR1 LNHNV and CDR2 YYDKDF come from the germline V gene (reference sequence). The CDR3 DNA reads as TGTGCCACCAGCAGAGTCCCCGGGATCCCCTACGAGCAGTACTTC. The encoded protein is CATSRVPGIPYEQYF.

The chain links TRBV10-2 to TRBJ2-2; D uncertain. Trimming cost V 4 bases and J 7 bases, with 10 bases left between them. Germline CDR1 WSHSY, CDR2 SAAADI. This CDR3 has 13 residues. The CDR3, as DNA: TGCGCCAGCAGTGGGAAGGCGGTCGGGGAGCTGTTTTTT. As protein: CASSGKAVGELFF.

The V and J genes are TRBV30 and TRBJ2-1, with D perhaps TRBD2 (8 bases). Germline V gene lookup returns CDR1 GTSNPN and CDR2 SVGIG (reference sequence). This CDR3 has 17 amino acids. The ends were cut back, 1 base at V and 5 bases at J, with 21 bases in the middle. The CDR3 is CAWSEGAGGLWDNEQFF. Here the CDR3 DNA reads TGTGCCTGGAGTGAGGGGGCGGGAGGCCTTTGGGACAATGAGCAGTTCTTC.

This clone is a singleton in its sample. J is TRBJ1-2 and V is TRBV6-6, with D possibly TRBD1 on 6 matching bases. Germline V lookup: CDR1 MNHNY, CDR2 SVGAGI (reference sequence). Deletions cut 0 bases from V and 8 bases from J, with 19 bases between. The CDR3 contains 16 residues. Here the CDR3 reads CASSYSSTGRDRGYTF. The CDR3 DNA follows: TGTGCCAGCAGTTACTCGAGTACAGGGCGGGATCGGGGCTACACCTTC.

J is TRBJ2-2 and V is TRBV14; D is undetermined. This CDR3 contains 15 residues. CDR1 is SGHDN and CDR2 is FVKESK in the germline V gene. V was trimmed by 4 bases and J by 0 bases, leaving 9 bases between them. CDR3 protein: CASSRAGSNTGELFF. As DNA, the CDR3 is TGTGCCAGCAGCCGGGCAGGATCGAACACCGGGGAGCTGTTTTTT. Full variable domain (outside the CDR3, taken from reference TRBV14 and TRBJ2-2): EAGVTQFPSHSVIEKGQTVTLRCDPISGHDNLYWYRRVMGKEIKFLLHFVKESKQDESGMPNNRFLAERTGGTYSTLKVQPAELEDSGVYFCASSRAGSNTGELFFGEGSRLTVL.

The J gene is TRBJ1-2, the V gene TRBV14, with a weak D call TRBD1 (5 bases). The germline CDR1 and CDR2 sequences are SGHDN and FVKESK. This CDR3 region has 17 residues. With 0 bases removed from V and 4 bases from J, the gap between germline ends came to 18 bases. The CDR3: CASSQDPAGRQSYGYTF. The CDR3 region has the DNA TGTGCCAGCAGCCAAGATCCTGCAGGGAGACAGAGCTATGGCTACACCTTC.